Following are 23 T cell receptor beta chains from one sample sequenced in a study of post-analysis software for immune sequencing data. These receptors have no known antigen. Findings and caveats of the study: Elevated frequency relative to controls characterized four or five TRBV segments in patients, TRBV5-6, TRBV5-1 and TRBV20-1 among them.

Tagging with unique molecular identifiers was a feature of the TCR beta cDNA libraries. MiXCR was run by TCRdb on the PCR reads, yielding one entry per CDR3 protein. The sample records around 200,000 distinct CDR3 sequences, 29% being singletons. The material sequenced was blood. The origin of the receptors is a girl aged 2-17 years with multiple sclerosis.

Concerning this clonotype: A much larger clone sits a single nucleotide away, making a read error possible. This sequence joins TRBV4-1 and TRBJ1-2; TRBD1 is a possible D gene (6 bases). CDR1 and CDR2 from the germline V gene are MGHRA and YSYEKL. The CDR3 runs 14 residues. The CDR3 DNA follows: TGCGCCAGCAGCCAAGGTGGGGGGGCCTATGACTACACCTTC. Its translation: CASSQGGGAYDYTF.

The chain recombines TRBV5-6 with TRBJ2-7, with D unresolved. The DNA end is more similar to TRBJ2-5, so the J call may be wrong. This CDR3 spans 13 amino acids. CDR1 is SGHDT and CDR2 is YYEEEE in the germline V gene. This CDR3 reads CASSLYLEETQYF. CDR3 DNA sequence: TGTGCCAGCAGCTTGTACCTTGAAGAGACCCAGTACTTC.

This clonotype was seen a handful of times. The V gene is TRBV7-6, the J gene TRBJ2-1; no definite D call. Trimming took 0 bases from V and 0 from J, leaving 6 bases between them. Germline assignment: CDR1 SGHVS and CDR2 FNYEAQ. This CDR3 contains 15 residues. The DNA of the CDR3 is TGTGCCAGCAGCTTAGCGCATAGCTCCTACAATGAGCAGTTCTTC. It codes for CASSLAHSSYNEQFF.

This clonotype was seen only a few times. This chain uses TRBV12-3 or TRBV12-4 with TRBJ2-7; TRBD1 matches at 10 bases. The CDR3 consists of 16 residues. V gave up 2 bases and J gave up 5 bases; unmatched junction bases: 9. CDR3 nucleotides: TGTGCCAGCAGTTTAAAGCTGGGACAGGGGTTCAACGAGCAGTACTTC. Protein sequence: CASSLKLGQGFNEQYF.

Regarding this clonotype: A read error may explain this, as a much larger clone is one base away. V and J are TRBV11-2 and TRBJ1-2; the D is unclear. With 1 base removed from V and 4 bases from J, the gap between germline ends came to 10 bases. Looked up from germline, CDR1 is SGHAT and CDR2 is FQNNGV. This CDR3 region has 14 residues. CDR3 sequence: CASSLGLASYGYTF. DNA for the CDR3: TGTGCCAGCAGCTTAGGTCTAGCTAGCTATGGCTACACCTTC.

The rearrangement joins TRBV27 to TRBJ1-1; a weak D match, TRBD1 (5 bases). The CDR3 totals 15 residues. V lost 6 bases and J 3 bases, leaving 17 bases between the germline ends. Germline values: CDR1 MNHEY, CDR2 SMNVEV (reference sequence). The CDR3 sequence is CASSQIPPGDTEAFF. The CDR3 bases are TGTGCCAGCAGCCAAATCCCCCCGGGGGACACTGAAGCTTTCTTT.

In its sample, this clonotype was seen a few times. The V call is TRBV15, the J call TRBJ1-5; possibly TRBD1 for D (6 bases). V lost 1 base, J lost 4 bases, and 14 bases lay in between. This CDR3 comprises 16 residues. The germline V gene has CDR1 LNHNV and CDR2 YYDKDF (reference sequence). The CDR3 DNA sequence: TGTGCCACCAGCAGAGCCCCTGGGGGCGAGAATCAGCCCCAGCATTTT. It codes for CATSRAPGGENQPQHF.

The chain combines TRBV19 with TRBJ1-5; D remains ambiguous. The V and J ends lost 4 bases and 1 base respectively, with 14 bases between them. Germline CDR1 is LNHDA and CDR2 is SQIVND (reference sequence). The length of the CDR3 is 16 residues. In nucleotides, the CDR3 is TGTGCCAGTAGTAGGTGGACGGGAAACAGCAATCAGCCCCAGCATTTT. This sequence encodes CASSRWTGNSNQPQHF. Looking up the rest from reference TRBV19 and TRBJ1-5 gives the full variable domain: DGGITQSPKYLFRKEGQNVTLSCEQNLNHDAMYWYRQDPGQGLRLIYYSQIVNDFQKGDIAEGYSVSREKKESFPLTVTSAQKNPTAFYLCASSRWTGNSNQPQHFGDGTRLSIL.

This rearrangement joins TRBV4-1 to TRBJ2-2; D might be TRBD2 (6 bases). The CDR3 extends over 17 amino acids. Trimming took 2 bases from V and 5 from J, leaving 18 bases between them. CDR1 is MGHRA, CDR2 YSYEKL, per germline. The CDR3 loop reads CASSQLLLRGGTGELFF. The CDR3 nucleotides are TGCGCCAGCAGCCAACTCCTATTGAGGGGAGGAACCGGGGAGCTGTTTTTT.

This clonotype was seen a handful of times. The CDR3 sequence: CASSFGQGRGAEAFF. CDR3 sequence (DNA): TGCGCCAGCAGTTTCGGACAGGGTCGGGGCGCTGAAGCTTTCTTT. J is TRBJ1-1 and V is TRBV5-1; TRBD1 matches 8 bases. The V gene's germline CDR1 is SGHRS and CDR2 YFSETQ. The V and J ends lost 5 bases and 6 bases, in that order; junction bases with no gene match: 12. The CDR3 sequence is 15 residues long. Drawing the rest from reference TRBV5-1 and TRBJ1-1, the complete variable domain is KAGVTQTPRYLIKTRGQQVTLSCSPISGHRSVSWYQQTPGQGLQFLFEYFSETQRNKGNFPGRFSGRQFSNSRSEMNVSTLELGDSALYLCASSFGQGRGAEAFFGQGTRLTVV.

The chain has TRBV28 and TRBJ2-1, with no clear D. CDR1 is MDHEN and CDR2 is SYDVKM in the germline V gene. The CDR3 is made up of 13 amino acids. The germline V and J ends were trimmed by 7 bases and 4 bases, with 11 bases remaining between them. Here the CDR3 DNA reads TGTGCCAGCACCGAAGACTGGTACAATGAGCAGTTCTTC. Protein product: CASTEDWYNEQFF.

The gene calls are TRBV12-3 or TRBV12-4 and TRBJ2-5, with 9 bases fitting TRBD1. The end of the DNA is better explained by TRBJ2-7, so the J call may be wrong. The CDR3 sequence is 14 residues long. CDR3 region: CASSPRTGASEQYF. DNA of the CDR3: TGTGCCAGCAGTCCACGGACAGGGGCTTCCGAGCAGTACTTC.

This clonotype was recorded a few times. This chain links TRBV20-1 with TRBJ1-5, with D perhaps TRBD1 (5 bases). Deletions cut 7 bases from V and 0 bases from J, with 10 bases between. The CDR3 is 13 residues long. Germline CDR1 reads DFQATT; CDR2 reads SNEGSKA (reference sequence). In nucleotides, the CDR3 is TGCAGTGGGAGAAGGGGTAGCAATCAGCCCCAGCATTTT. Its protein product is CSGRRGSNQPQHF.

This clonotype has a single count. At one end, the junction sequence differs from germline, possibly due to a read error. This sequence joins TRBV18 and TRBJ2-3, with a weak D call TRBD2 (6 bases). This CDR3 is 15 amino acids long. The germline CDR1 and CDR2 sequences are KGHSH and LQKENI. The CDR3 is CACSPVVQEGDTQYF. The DNA for the CDR3 is TGTGCCTGCTCACCGGTGGTACAGGAGGGAGATACGCAGTATTTT. Full variable domain (rest looked up from reference TRBV18 and TRBJ2-3): NAGVMQNPRHLVRRRGQEARLRCSPMKGHSHVYWYRQLPEEGLKFMVYLQKENIIDESGMPKERFSAEFPKEGPSILRIQQVVRGDSAAYFCACSPVVQEGDTQYFGPGTRLTVL.

This clonotype has only a few counts. The CDR3 nucleotides read TGCAGTGCTAGTGGCGACTACAATGAGCAGTTCTTC. Translated: CSASGDYNEQFF. This chain uses TRBV20-1 with TRBJ2-1; D is ambiguous. Looked up from germline, CDR1 is DFQATT and CDR2 is SNEGSKA (reference sequence). V lost 3 bases to trimming and J lost 3 bases, with 6 bases between them. This CDR3 has 12 amino acids.

This clonotype was picked up a small number of times. The rearrangement links TRBV5-1 to TRBJ2-7; 15 nucleotides line up with TRBD2. The germline gives CDR1 SGHRS, CDR2 YFSETQ. The ends lost 0 bases at V and 2 bases at J; junction bases unmatched: 6. This CDR3 is 18 amino acids long. The CDR3 here is CASSLASGLAGGPYEQYF. The CDR3 nucleotides are TGCGCCAGCAGCTTGGCTTCGGGACTAGCGGGGGGACCCTACGAGCAGTACTTC.

This clonotype came up a few times. Since a much larger clone is just one base distant, this may be a read error. V is TRBV20-1 and J is TRBJ2-3; 8 bases are a match to TRBD2. Per germline, CDR1 DFQATT and CDR2 SNEGSKA (reference sequence). This CDR3 contains 17 residues. The DNA for the CDR3 is TGCAGTGCTGGAGATCAACAGCGGGAGTATGTTACAGATACGCAGTATTTT. Translated, it gives CSAGDQQREYVTDTQYF.

Turning to this clonotype: This could be a read error, since a much larger clone is one nucleotide away. The conserved closing phenylalanine or tryptophan is absent in this CDR3, likely reflecting a read error. V is TRBV3-1 and J is TRBJ2-7; D may be TRBD1 (6 bases). The CDR3 covers 13 residues. The V and J ends lost 1 base and 2 bases respectively, with 6 bases between them. In germline, CDR1 is LGHDT, CDR2 YNNKEL (reference sequence). CDR3 sequence: CASSQGTAYEQYS. CDR3 coding DNA: TGTGCCAGCAGCCAAGGGACAGCCTACGAGCAGTACTCC.

This chain links TRBV20-1 with TRBJ1-1, with no clear D. Deletions cut 3 bases from V and 4 bases from J, with 15 bases between. The length of the CDR3 is 14 residues. Per the germline V gene, CDR1 is DFQATT and CDR2 is SNEGSKA (reference sequence). DNA for the CDR3: TGCAGTGCTAGTCGAGAAGGCGGGGTCACTGAAGCTTTCTTT. It is translated as CSASREGGVTEAFF.

This clonotype was detected many times. V and J are TRBV20-1 and TRBJ2-7; D might be TRBD1 or TRBD2, each matching 5 bases. CDR1 is DFQATT and CDR2 is SNEGSKA in the germline V gene (reference sequence). This CDR3 has 11 amino acids. The V end lost 6 bases, the J end lost 2 bases, and 8 bases lay between the germline ends. DNA for the CDR3: TGCAGTGCGAGGGGAACCTACGAGCAGTACTTC. Amino acid sequence: CSARGTYEQYF.

There are many counts of this clonotype. The chain is built from TRBV7-9 and TRBJ2-7; no reliable D call. The CDR3 loop spans 13 amino acids. Deletions cut 1 base from V and 3 bases from J, with 7 bases between. Germline assignment: CDR1 SEHNR and CDR2 FQNEAQ (reference sequence). The CDR3 loop is CASSLEQFYEQYF. As DNA, the CDR3 is TGTGCCAGCAGCTTAGAACAGTTCTACGAGCAGTACTTC.

This clonotype has a single count. The J gene is TRBJ2-7, the V gene TRBV7-8; D call uncertain. Trimming removed 10 bases from V and 7 bases from J, with 14 bases in between. Germline V gives CDR1 SGHVS, CDR2 FQNEAQ. The CDR3 runs to 11 residues. CDR3 bases: TGTGCCAACTCCCCAGTCCGTGAGCAGTACTTC. This gives the protein CANSPVREQYF.

CDR3: CASSLNAGNTEAFF. CDR3 DNA: TGTGCCAGCAGTTTAAATGCGGGGAACACTGAAGCTTTCTTT. The chain combines TRBV12-3 or TRBV12-4 with TRBJ1-1; D is ambiguous. V gave up 2 bases and J gave up 1 base, with 8 bases separating them. The CDR3 extends over 14 amino acids.